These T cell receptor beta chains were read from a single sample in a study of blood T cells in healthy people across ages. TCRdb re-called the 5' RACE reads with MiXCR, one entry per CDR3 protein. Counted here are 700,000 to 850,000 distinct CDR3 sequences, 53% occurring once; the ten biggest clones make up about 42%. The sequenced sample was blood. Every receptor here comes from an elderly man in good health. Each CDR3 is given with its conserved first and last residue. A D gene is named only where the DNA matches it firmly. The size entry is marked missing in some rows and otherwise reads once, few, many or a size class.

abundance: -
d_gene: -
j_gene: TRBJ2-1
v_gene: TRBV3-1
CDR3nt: TGTGCCAGCAGCCATTTTGCCCAGACGGCGAATGAGCAGTTCTTC
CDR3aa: CASSHFAQTANEQFF

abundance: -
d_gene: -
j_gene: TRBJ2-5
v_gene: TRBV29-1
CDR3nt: TGCAGCGTACCGCGGGATTCAAACCAAGAGACCCAGTACTTC
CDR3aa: CSVPRDSNQETQYF

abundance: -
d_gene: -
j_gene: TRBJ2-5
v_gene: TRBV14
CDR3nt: TGTGCCAGCAGCCTAACTCCGGGACGGTGGGAGACCCAGTACTTC
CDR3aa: CASSLTPGRWETQYF

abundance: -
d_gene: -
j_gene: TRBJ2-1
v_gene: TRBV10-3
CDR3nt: TGTGCCATCAGTGCCTCGTCGCCTTACAATGAGCAGTTCTTC
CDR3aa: CAISASSPYNEQFF

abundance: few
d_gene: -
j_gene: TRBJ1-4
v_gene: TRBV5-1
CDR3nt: TGCGCCAGCAGCCCCTCGGGGCGTCACACAACTAATGAAAAACTGTTTTTT
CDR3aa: CASSPSGRHTTNEKLFF

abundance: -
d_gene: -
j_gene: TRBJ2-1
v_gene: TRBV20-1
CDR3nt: TGCAGTGCTCCCCATCGGTGGGGGGCCTCCTACAATGAGCAGTTCTTC
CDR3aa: CSAPHRWGASYNEQFF

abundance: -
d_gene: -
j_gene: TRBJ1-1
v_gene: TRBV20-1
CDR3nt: TGCAGTGCTAGATGGGGGCTGAACACTGAAGCTTTCTTT
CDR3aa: CSARWGLNTEAFF

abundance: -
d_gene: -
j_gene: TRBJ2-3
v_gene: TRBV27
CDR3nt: TGTGCCAGCAGTCCCGAGGGAGATACGCAGTATTTT
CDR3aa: CASSPEGDTQYF

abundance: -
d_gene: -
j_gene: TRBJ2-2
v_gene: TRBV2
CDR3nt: TGTGCCAGCAGGTCCCCTAGCGAAAACACCGGGGAGCTGTTTTTT
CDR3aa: CASRSPSENTGELFF

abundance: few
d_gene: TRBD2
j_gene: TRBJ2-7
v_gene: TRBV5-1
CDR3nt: TGCGCCAGCAGTCGGGAGGCGCCTTGGGACGAGCAGTACTTC
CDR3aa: CASSREAPWDEQYF

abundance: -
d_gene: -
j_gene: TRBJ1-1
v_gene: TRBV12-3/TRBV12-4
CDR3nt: TGTGCCAGCAGTTTAGTCATCAGGGCGACTGAAGCTTTCTTT
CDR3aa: CASSLVIRATEAFF

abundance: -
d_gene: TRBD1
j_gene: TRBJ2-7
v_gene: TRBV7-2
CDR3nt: TGTGCCAGCAGCCGCTACGGGACAGGGAGTATCAACGAGCAGTACTTC
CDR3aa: CASSRYGTGSINEQYF

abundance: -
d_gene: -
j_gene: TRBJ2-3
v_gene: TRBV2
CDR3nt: TGTGCCAGCAGTGGGCCGTTCGGCCGCAGATACGCGTATTTT
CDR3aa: CASSGPFGRRYAYF

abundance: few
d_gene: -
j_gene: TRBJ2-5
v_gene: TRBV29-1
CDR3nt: TGCAGCGTTGAAGATCGGACTACTCGAAAGCAGTACTTC
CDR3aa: CSVEDRTTRKQYF

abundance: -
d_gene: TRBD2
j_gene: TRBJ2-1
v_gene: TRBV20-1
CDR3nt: TGCAGTGCCCCCTGGGGTGGCGGGAGGTACAATGAGCAGTTCTTC
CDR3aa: CSAPWGGGRYNEQFF

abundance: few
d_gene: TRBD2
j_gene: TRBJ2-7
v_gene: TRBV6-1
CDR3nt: TGTGCCAGCAGTATACTAGCGGGAGAAGGCGAGCAGTACTTC
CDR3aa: CASSILAGEGEQYF

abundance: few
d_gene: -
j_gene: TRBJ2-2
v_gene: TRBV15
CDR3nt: TGTGCCACCAGCAGAGACCCGGTGGCGAACACCGGGGAGCTGTTTTTT
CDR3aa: CATSRDPVANTGELFF

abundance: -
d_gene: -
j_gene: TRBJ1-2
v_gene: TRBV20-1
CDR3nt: TGCAGTGCCGACTTCCAAGGGGATGGCTACACCTTC
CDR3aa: CSADFQGDGYTF

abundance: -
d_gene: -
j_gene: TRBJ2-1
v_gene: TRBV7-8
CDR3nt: TGTGCCAGCAGCTTACCTGTGAGCTCCTACAATGAGCAGTTCTTC
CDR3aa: CASSLPVSSYNEQFF

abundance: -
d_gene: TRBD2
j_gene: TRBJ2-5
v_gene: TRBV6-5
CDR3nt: TGTGCCAGCAGTTTGGGACTAGCGGGGACGTACCAAGAGACCCAGTACTTC
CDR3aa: CASSLGLAGTYQETQYF

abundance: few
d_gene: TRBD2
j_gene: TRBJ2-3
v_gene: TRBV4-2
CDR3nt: TGTGCCAGCAGCCAAGAAACTAGCGGGAGGGTGACAGATACGCAGTATTTT
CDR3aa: CASSQETSGRVTDTQYF

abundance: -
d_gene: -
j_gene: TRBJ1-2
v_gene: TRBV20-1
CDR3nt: TGCAGTGCTAGACGTGAGGAGGGAGGGAATGGCTACACCTTC
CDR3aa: CSARREEGGNGYTF

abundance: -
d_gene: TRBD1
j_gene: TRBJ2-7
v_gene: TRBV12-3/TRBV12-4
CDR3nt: TGTGCCAGCAGCAGTGGCCTTGGACAGGGGGCCGACGAGCAGTACTTC
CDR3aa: CASSSGLGQGADEQYF

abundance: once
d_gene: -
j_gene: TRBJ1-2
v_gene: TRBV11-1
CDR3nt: TGTGCCAGCAGCCCTCAGAGGGGAAACTATGGCTGCACCTTC
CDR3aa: CASSPQRGNYGCTF

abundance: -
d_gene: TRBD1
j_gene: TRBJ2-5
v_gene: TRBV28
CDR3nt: TGTGCCAGCAGTAAACTTTCCGGGACAGGCGGCGGGACCCAGTACTTC
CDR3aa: CASSKLSGTGGGTQYF

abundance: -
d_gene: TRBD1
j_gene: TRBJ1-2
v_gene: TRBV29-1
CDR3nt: TGCAGCGTTGTTTATGACAGGGAAACTGGACACTATGGCTACACCTTC
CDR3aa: CSVVYDRETGHYGYTF

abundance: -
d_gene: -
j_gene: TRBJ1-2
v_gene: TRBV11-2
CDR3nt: TGTGCCAGCAGCCGACTCGGGGGAGAGTATGGCTACACCTTC
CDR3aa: CASSRLGGEYGYTF

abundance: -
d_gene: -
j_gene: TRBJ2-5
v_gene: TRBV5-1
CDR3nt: TGCGCCAGCAGCTTGGGCATGACCATCCAAGAGACCCAGTACTTC
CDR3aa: CASSLGMTIQETQYF

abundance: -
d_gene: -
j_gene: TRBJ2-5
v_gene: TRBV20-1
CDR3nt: TGCAGTGCTAGAGATACCCGGGGAGCCCAAGAGACCCAGTACTTC
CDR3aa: CSARDTRGAQETQYF

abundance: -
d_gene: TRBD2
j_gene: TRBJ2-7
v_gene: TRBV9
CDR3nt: TGTGCCAGCAGCGTTAGCGGGAGCCCAATCAATGAGCAGTACTTC
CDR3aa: CASSVSGSPINEQYF

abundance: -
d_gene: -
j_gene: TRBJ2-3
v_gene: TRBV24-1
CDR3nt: TGTGCCACCAGCGGGGGCACAGATACGCAGTATTTT
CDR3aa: CATSGGTDTQYF

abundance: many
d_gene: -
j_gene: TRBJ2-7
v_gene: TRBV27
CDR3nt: TGTGCCAGCAGTTACCTGACCGGGTACGAGCAGTACTTC
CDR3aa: CASSYLTGYEQYF